Following are 10 T cell receptor beta chains from one sample sequenced in a study of regulatory T cells in long-lasting Graves disease. Relying on iRepertoire HTBI primers and Arm-PCR of CDR3 regions, the team built TCR beta libraries. TCRdb ran MiXCR on the multiplex PCR reads and lists one entry per CDR3 protein. The table lists hundreds of thousands of distinct CDR3 sequences, about 20% of them singletons, with roughly 20% in the top ten. Time point indicated: persistent/refractory GD, antithyroid drugs over 5 years with positive TRAb. PBMCs were the source of the RNA used for TCR sequencing. Specimen: peripheral blood mononuclear cells (PBMCs), collected when the disease was refractory, from a patient treated with antithyroid drugs. The receptor set was obtained from a female donor with Graves disease.

About this clonotype: This may come from a read error, since a much larger clone is one base off. CDR3 DNA: TGTGCCAGCAGTTTTGGGGGGGACGGGGAGCTGTTTTTT. Protein: CASSFGGDGELFF. This chain connects TRBV28 to TRBJ2-2, with 7 bases aligning to TRBD2. In germline, CDR1 is MDHEN, CDR2 SYDVKM. This CDR3 is built from 13 residues. Unmatched junction bases numbered 2, after V lost 3 bases and J lost 7 bases.

This clonotype has a handful of counts. This chain connects TRBV6-1 to TRBJ2-7; 8 nucleotides match TRBD1. The CDR3 is made up of 13 amino acids. Unmatched junction bases numbered 7, after V lost 8 bases and J lost 4 bases. CDR1 and CDR2 (germline): MNHNS, SASEGT. Here the CDR3 reads CASLGQGAYEQYF. The CDR3 DNA reads TGTGCCAGCCTGGGGCAGGGGGCATACGAGCAGTACTTC.

The gene calls are TRBV28 and TRBJ2-3; a weak D match, TRBD2 (6 bases). There are 15 residues in the CDR3. From germline, CDR1 is MDHEN and CDR2 SYDVKM. The V gene lost 5 bases and the J gene lost 1 base, with 13 bases spanning the gap. For the CDR3, the DNA is TGTGCCAGCAGTCTGAGGGGAGGAGGCACAGATACGCAGTATTTT. It is translated as CASSLRGGGTDTQYF.

This clonotype was picked up a small number of times. The rearrangement links TRBV2 to TRBJ2-1, with D perhaps TRBD2 (6 bases). The CDR3 runs to 15 residues. V was clipped by 8 bases and J by 7 bases, with 21 bases between them. Germline CDR1 SNHLY, CDR2 FYNNEI. The CDR3 region has the DNA TGTGCCAGCGTAAGCGGGCCCAACCGGGAGAATGAGCAGTTCTTC. Translated: CASVSGPNRENEQFF.

This clonotype showed up many times. This chain links TRBV15 with TRBJ2-5, with TRBD2 identical over 10 bases. The CDR3 totals 16 residues. The J segment lost 5 bases and the V segment lost 0 bases, leaving 6 bases of the junction unmatched. Germline V gene sequence: CDR1 LNHNV, CDR2 YYDKDF (reference sequence). The CDR3 loop reads CATSRDLAGGIETQYF. DNA of the CDR3: TGTGCCACCAGCAGAGATTTAGCGGGAGGCATCGAGACCCAGTACTTC. The complete variable domain, with remaining parts taken from reference TRBV15 and TRBJ2-5, reads DAMVIQNPRYQVTQFGKPVTLSCSQTLNHNVMYWYQQKSSQAPKLLFHYYDKDFNNEADTPDNFQSRRPNTSFCFLDIRSPGLGDTAMYLCATSRDLAGGIETQYFGPGTRLLVL.

This clonotype was counted many times. The CDR3: CASRLAGGMRNEQYF. CDR3 coding DNA: TGTGCCAGCAGGCTAGCGGGAGGGATGAGGAACGAGCAGTACTTC. The chain is built from TRBV27 and TRBJ2-7, with TRBD2 identical over 12 bases. V lost 6 bases and J lost 5; bases outside the gene matches: 8. The V gene's germline CDR1 is MNHEY and CDR2 SMNVEV (reference sequence). The CDR3 consists of 15 residues.

This clonotype was observed at least ten times. The chain couples TRBV24-1 to TRBJ2-5, with D perhaps matching TRBD1 or TRBD2 (5 bases each). In germline, CDR1 is KGHDR, CDR2 SFDVKD. V dropped 4 bases and J dropped 0 bases, with 11 bases sitting between them. The CDR3 spans 15 residues. CDR3 coding DNA: TGTGCCACCAGTGACCCGGGACCGAACCAAGAGACCCAGTACTTC. Translating gives CATSDPGPNQETQYF.

The chain employs TRBV20-1 and TRBJ2-7, with 12 bases fitting TRBD2. J gave up 2 bases and V 5 bases, and 10 bases lay outside the gene matches. This CDR3 is 16 amino acids long. Germline CDR1 and CDR2: DFQATT and SNEGSKA (reference sequence). The CDR3 nucleotides are TGCAGTGCTCCGGACAGGACTAGCGGGAAACCCTACGAGCAGTACTTC. Encoded protein: CSAPDRTSGKPYEQYF.

Of note for this clonotype: A much larger clonotype is one base distant, so this may be a read error. The chain carries TRBV6-1 and TRBJ2-7; D remains ambiguous. CDR1 is MNHNS, CDR2 SASEGT, per germline. The germline V and J ends were trimmed by 1 base and 3 bases, with 10 bases remaining between them. This CDR3 is built from 14 residues. CDR3 in DNA: TGTGCCAGCAGTGAAGGAAGTCGGGTCTACGAGCAGTACTTC. Protein product: CASSEGSRVYEQYF.

This clonotype has ten or more counts. CDR3 nucleotides: TGTGCCAGCAGTTTATCCGTCGGACTAGCGGGAGGATTGGAGACCCAGTACTTC. This sequence encodes CASSLSVGLAGGLETQYF. The rearrangement links TRBV28 to TRBJ2-5; 14 bases fit TRBD2. CDR1 MDHEN and CDR2 SYDVKM come from the germline V gene. Trimming cost V 1 base and J 5 bases; bases outside gene matches: 9. This CDR3 has 18 residues.